These 3 T cell receptor beta chains were all obtained from the same sample, sequenced in a study of cytomegalovirus exposure and HLA in healthy donors. In the PCR, 60 Vbeta and 13 Jbeta primers were used. The method was immunoSEQ multiplex PCR; TCRdb's version includes in-frame clones alone and lacks a portion of them. This table has 200,000 to 250,000 clones, about 70% appearing once. Specimen: PBMCs. Receptors were obtained from a woman in her twenties or thirties in good health and CMV-seronegative.

The CDR3 loop is CASSLAKTNSGNTIYF. As DNA, the CDR3 is TGTGCCAGCAGCTTAGCGAAGACTAACTCTGGAAACACCATATATTTT. J is TRBJ1-3 and V is TRBV7-9; D not certain. The ends were cut back, 0 bases at V and 0 bases at J, with 9 bases in the middle. The length of the CDR3 is 16 residues. The germline V gene has CDR1 SEHNR and CDR2 FQNEAQ (reference sequence).

The chain employs TRBV2 and TRBJ2-3; TRBD1 agrees at 8 bases. Germline values: CDR1 SNHLY, CDR2 FYNNEI. J gave up 9 bases and V 1 base, and 6 bases lay outside the gene matches. The CDR3 length is 14 residues. The CDR3 sequence: CASSEVEGTGTQYF. The CDR3 DNA sequence: TGTGCCAGCAGTGAAGTGGAGGGGACAGGAACGCAGTATTTT.

This clone was detected once. V gene TRBV30 combines with J gene TRBJ1-1, with 8 bases lining up with TRBD1. From germline, CDR1 is GTSNPN and CDR2 SVGIG (reference sequence). This CDR3 region has 14 residues. V was pared by 4 bases and J by 8 bases, with 12 bases of the junction left unmatched. The CDR3 reads CAWTWGQGAREAFF. CDR3 in DNA: TGTGCCTGGACCTGGGGGCAGGGGGCGCGGGAAGCTTTCTTT.